The clone carrying this T cell receptor (beta chain) has only a few counts. This sample stems from a study of T cell repertoires in cytomegalovirus infection. Study in general: Shared public TCR beta signatures pointed to both CMV infection and a matching HLA type.

V shed 2 bases and J shed 5 bases, with 15 bases lying between them. Germline loops: CDR1 KGHDR, CDR2 SFDVKD. The CDR3 is 16 residues long. TCRdb reprocessed the reads with MiXCR, giving one entry per CDR3 protein. The sample records hundreds of thousands of distinct CDR3 sequences, less than 25% being singletons. Sequences were obtained from CD8+ T cells from PBMCs. The chain couples TRBV24-1 to TRBJ2-1; perhaps TRBD1 as D (7 bases). The source of this sequence is a human donor in good health (CMV status not recorded). Some clones in this sample may be carry-over from other donors' samples. CDR3 amino acids: CATSDSRGADNNEQFF. In DNA form, the CDR3 reads TGTGCCACCAGTGATTCCAGGGGGGCGGATAACAATGAGCAGTTCTTC.